A single sample gave rise to the 8 T cell receptor beta chains below, sequenced in a study of cytomegalovirus exposure and HLA in healthy donors. The PCR used 60 Vbeta and 13 Jbeta primers. Method: immunoSEQ multiplex PCR; TCRdb's copy keeps in-frame clones and lacks some. Of fewer than 70,000 clones listed, roughly 84% are singletons. Sequencing was carried out using PBMCs. These receptor sequences come from a human donor in good health.

The V call is TRBV7-9, the J call TRBJ1-1, with 8 nucleotides matching TRBD1. The V segment lost 4 bases and the J segment 4 bases; nucleotides outside the gene matches: 8. The CDR3 runs to 15 residues. Germline CDR1 and CDR2: SEHNR and FQNEAQ (reference sequence). The CDR3 region is CASSSRTGRSTEAFF. The CDR3 coding sequence is TGTGCCAGCAGCTCCCGGACAGGGAGGAGCACTGAAGCTTTCTTT.

This chain joins TRBV4-3 and TRBJ1-3, with 8 bases identical to TRBD1. The CDR3 has 17 residues. Germline lookup yields CDR1 LGHNA and CDR2 YSLEER. V gave up 0 bases and J gave up 3 bases; unmatched junction bases: 7. CDR3 sequence: CASSQDLDRVFGNTIYF. In DNA form, the CDR3 reads TGCGCCAGCAGCCAAGATTTGGACAGGGTTTTTGGAAACACCATATATTTT.

This clone was counted a single time. The rearrangement uses TRBV28 and TRBJ2-4; 7 bases are shared with TRBD1. The germline gives CDR1 MDHEN, CDR2 SYDVKM. The CDR3 consists of 16 residues. Trimming at V came to 5 bases and at J to 7 bases, leaving 14 bases not matched to a gene. CDR3 DNA sequence: TGTGCCAGCAGTCCAGGGACAGCCCTTTTCAGCAACATTCAGTACTTC. Translation: CASSPGTALFSNIQYF.

This sequence joins TRBV7-9 and TRBJ2-7; 8 bases match TRBD1. The CDR3 length is 18 residues. The V segment lost 4 bases and the J segment 1 base; nucleotides outside the gene matches: 15. Germline values: CDR1 SEHNR, CDR2 FQNEAQ (reference sequence). The CDR3 DNA reads as TGTGCCAGCAGCTCTCAGACAGCCGGGACAGGTGAATCCTACGAGCAGTACTTC. The encoded protein is CASSSQTAGTGESYEQYF.

The rearrangement links TRBV6-6 to TRBJ2-7; D not certain. There are 14 residues in the CDR3. Per the germline V gene, CDR1 is MNHNY and CDR2 is SVGAGI (reference sequence). V lost 0 bases and J 1 base, leaving 7 bases between the germline ends. DNA for the CDR3: TGTGCCAGCAGTTACTCGACGGAGTCCTACGAGCAGTACTTC. Protein product: CASSYSTESYEQYF.

The J gene is TRBJ1-2, the V gene TRBV27; 7 bases align to TRBD1. Germline V lookup: CDR1 MNHEY, CDR2 SMNVEV (reference sequence). The trim removed 4 bases at V and 7 bases at J, leaving 15 bases unmatched. The length of the CDR3 is 16 residues. The CDR3 DNA reads as TGTGCCAGCAGTTCGCCGACTCGACAGGGTAGAGGTGGCTACACCTTC. Its translation is CASSSPTRQGRGGYTF.

In nucleotides, the CDR3 is TGTGCCAGTAGTATAAGGACAGCTCAAGAGACCCAGTACTTC. It specifies CASSIRTAQETQYF. The rearrangement joins TRBV19 to TRBJ2-5; weak D call: TRBD1 (6 bases). The V gene's germline CDR1 is LNHDA and CDR2 SQIVND (reference sequence). V lost 2 bases, J lost 2 bases, and 9 bases lay in between. The CDR3 sequence is 14 residues long.

The rearrangement links TRBV7-2 to TRBJ2-5; the match to TRBD2 covers 10 bases. CDR1 and CDR2 (germline): SGHTA, FQGNSA. This CDR3 has 15 amino acids. J lost 5 bases, V lost 1 base, and 4 bases had no gene match. Here the CDR3 DNA reads TGTGCCAGCAGCTTAGATAGCGGGAGGTTGGAGACCCAGTACTTC. This encodes CASSLDSGRLETQYF.